This passage covers 8 T cell receptor beta chains from one sample sequenced in a study of blood T cell repertoires in COVID-19. Sequencing used immunoSEQ multiplex PCR; TCRdb keeps in-frame clones, though not all of them. The data contain 100,000 or so clones, about 90% of them singletons. Sequencing was done on a sample of peripheral blood. The receptors originated from a man in his fifties or sixties with acute or convalescent COVID-19.

The chain links TRBV7-9 to TRBJ1-3; TRBD1 matches 12 bases. CDR1 and CDR2 (germline): SEHNR, FQNEAQ (reference sequence). Trimming took 6 bases from V and 0 from J; bases not matched to a gene: 3. This CDR3 spans 16 amino acids. CDR3 residues: CASSWDRGPSGNTIYF. The CDR3 region has the DNA TGTGCCAGCAGTTGGGACAGGGGGCCCTCTGGAAACACCATATATTTT. The full variable domain, in which reference TRBV7-9 and TRBJ1-3 provide the parts outside the CDR3, is DTGVSQNPRHKITKRGQNVTFRCDPISEHNRLYWYRQTLGQGPEFLTYFQNEAQLEKSRLLSDRFSAERPKGSFSTLEIQRTEQGDSAMYLCASSWDRGPSGNTIYFGEGSWLTVV.

CDR3 sequence reads: CASSDYTEQFF. CDR3 nucleotide sequence: TGTGCCAGTAGTGACTATACTGAGCAGTTCTTC. This chain joins TRBV19 and TRBJ2-1, with TRBD2 as a possible D gene (5 bases). The CDR3 extends over 11 amino acids. V shed 5 bases and J shed 9 bases, with 8 bases lying between them. CDR1 LNHDA and CDR2 SQIVND come from the germline V gene (reference sequence).

The J gene is TRBJ2-2, the V gene TRBV5-1; the D gene is possibly TRBD1 (5 bases). Per the germline V gene, CDR1 is SGHRS and CDR2 is YFSETQ. This CDR3 is built from 15 residues. The germline V and J ends were trimmed by 4 bases and 3 bases, with 13 bases remaining between them. The CDR3 nucleotides read TGCGCCAGCAGCAGGCAGGGAAGCGACACCGGGGAGCTGTTTTTT. This gives the protein CASSRQGSDTGELFF.

The V gene is TRBV7-2, the J gene TRBJ2-7; the D is unclear. The germline V and J ends were trimmed by 2 bases and 2 bases, with 10 bases remaining between them. Germline V lookup: CDR1 SGHTA, CDR2 FQGNSA. The CDR3 loop spans 14 amino acids. CDR3 loop: CASSLSPGTYEQYF. The CDR3 DNA follows: TGTGCCAGCAGCTTAAGCCCAGGTACCTACGAGCAGTACTTC.

The chain carries TRBV10-2 and TRBJ1-6, with D possibly being TRBD1 (6 bases). Trimming left V 0 bases short and J 11 bases short, with 11 bases between. The length of the CDR3 is 14 residues. In germline, CDR1 is WSHSY, CDR2 SAAADI. CDR3 in DNA: TGCGCCAGCAGTGAGTCCGGGACACCAACACCCCTCCACTTT. Translation gives CASSESGTPTPLHF.

V gene TRBV19 combines with J gene TRBJ1-3; D is perhaps TRBD1 (5 bases). The CDR3 is made up of 14 amino acids. Trimming cost V 5 bases and J 1 base, with 9 bases left between them. Germline loops: CDR1 LNHDA, CDR2 SQIVND (reference sequence). CDR3 residues: CASSQGRSGNTIYF. In nucleotides, the CDR3 is TGTGCCAGTAGTCAGGGCCGATCTGGAAACACCATATATTTT.

The CDR3 DNA sequence: TGTGCCAGTAGTATAGTGCCGGGAGGGTTGAGCCATCAGCCCCAGCATTTT. It codes for CASSIVPGGLSHQPQHF. The J gene is TRBJ1-5, the V gene TRBV19; D is unresolved. Germline V gene data show CDR1 as LNHDA and CDR2 as SQIVND (reference sequence). The CDR3 contains 17 residues. The V and J ends lost 1 base and 5 bases respectively, with 18 bases between them.

J is TRBJ2-1 and V is TRBV4-1, with TRBD1 as a possible D gene (6 bases). CDR1 and CDR2 (germline): MGHRA, YSYEKL. V was pared by 0 bases and J by 4 bases, with 16 bases between. This CDR3 contains 17 residues. The CDR3 region has the DNA TGCGCCAGCAGCCAAGATGTGGGGGCCCCCGCATACAATGAGCAGTTCTTC. It yields the protein CASSQDVGAPAYNEQFF.